This TCR beta chain emerged from a study of blood T cell repertoires in COVID-19. Background on the study: The study drew acute and convalescent COVID-19 samples from the United States, Italy and Spain.

Some clones are missing from TCRdb's copy, which holds only in-frame ones; the method was immunoSEQ multiplex PCR. The data show under 200,000 clones, 80% to 90% seen once. The junction had 2 bases not matched to a gene; V was cut back by 2 bases and J by 5 bases. Germline V gene lookup returns CDR1 LGHDT and CDR2 YNNKEL (reference sequence). This CDR3 is 15 amino acids long. The chain combines TRBV3-1 (or the pseudogene TRBV3-2) with TRBJ2-1, with 11 bases that match TRBD2. The sequenced material came from peripheral blood. This TCR was sampled from an elderly woman with COVID-19, enrolled during active disease. In DNA form, the CDR3 reads TGTGCCAGCAGCCAACTAGCGGGAGGTAACAATGAGCAGTTCTTC. Its protein is CASSQLAGGNNEQFF.